This T cell receptor (beta chain) was retrieved from a study of T cell responses to AZD1222 COVID-19 vaccine. Study conclusions and caveats: The peak T cell response came first, and repertoires were sampled only after it. Reports indicate that nearly half of spike-specific TCRs are directed at unmutated variant regions. Spike-specific TCR breadth and depth grew following two AZD1222 doses. The CD4 TCRs associated with vaccination extended across spike and predominated at 160-218 and 743-854.

The CDR3 is 13 residues long. In germline, CDR1 is WSHSY, CDR2 SAAADI. The ends were cut back, 2 bases at V and 4 bases at J, with 5 bases in the middle. Details on this clone: Its antigen is still unknown.

Generated by immunoSEQ multiplex PCR, the TCRdb table keeps only in-frame clones and is missing some. The sample carries under 130,000 clones, approximately 89% recorded once. This sequence originates from an adult in good health. Sequences were derived from peripheral blood, sampled on day 0 of AZD1222 vaccination. The chain recombines TRBV10-2 with TRBJ1-4; D gene ambiguous. The DNA for the CDR3 is TGCGCCAGCAGTGAGGGAGTTAATGAAAAACTGTTTTTT. Its protein is CASSEGVNEKLFF.